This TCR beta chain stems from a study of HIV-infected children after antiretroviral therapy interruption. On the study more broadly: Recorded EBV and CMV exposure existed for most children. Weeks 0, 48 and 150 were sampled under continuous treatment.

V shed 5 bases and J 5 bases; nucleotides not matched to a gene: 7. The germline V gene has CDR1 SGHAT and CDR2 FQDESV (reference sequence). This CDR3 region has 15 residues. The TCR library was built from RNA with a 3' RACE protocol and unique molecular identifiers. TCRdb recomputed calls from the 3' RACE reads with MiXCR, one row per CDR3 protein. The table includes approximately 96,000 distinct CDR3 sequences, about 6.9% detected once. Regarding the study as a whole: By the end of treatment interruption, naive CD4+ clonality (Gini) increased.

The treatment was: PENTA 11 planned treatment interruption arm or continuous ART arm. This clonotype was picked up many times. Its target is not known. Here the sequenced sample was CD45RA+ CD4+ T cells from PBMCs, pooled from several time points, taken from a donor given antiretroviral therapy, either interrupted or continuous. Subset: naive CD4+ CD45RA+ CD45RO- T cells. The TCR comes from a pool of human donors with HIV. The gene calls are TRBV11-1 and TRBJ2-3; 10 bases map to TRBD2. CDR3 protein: CASSRTSGDEDTQYF. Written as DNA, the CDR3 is TGTGCCAGCAGCAGAACTAGCGGGGATGAAGATACGCAGTATTTT. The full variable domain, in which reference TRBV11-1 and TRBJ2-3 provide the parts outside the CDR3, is EAEVAQSPRYKITEKSQAVAFWCDPISGHATLYWYRQILGQGPELLVQFQDESVVDDSQLPKDRFSAERLKGVDSTLKIQPAELGDSAMYLCASSRTSGDEDTQYFGPGTRLTVL.